This T cell receptor (beta chain) stems from a study of graft-versus-host responses after intestinal transplantation. Overall study results and limits: Within allografts, high graft-versus-host to host-versus-graft clonal ratios were seen among patients with graft-donor T cell macrochimerism. HvG clone declines early post-transplant were associated with peak circulating GvH levels.

This clone was counted once. Its antigen is still unknown. This same CDR3 is encoded by further DNA sequences in the sample. Sequencing was performed with immunoSEQ multiplex PCR; in TCRdb, only in-frame clones are kept and a portion is missing. The table has over 90,000 clones, 91% seen once. Germline V lookup: CDR1 KGHSH, CDR2 LQKENI. V was pared by 0 bases and J by 4 bases, with 3 bases between. The CDR3 is 12 amino acids. V gene TRBV18 combines with J gene TRBJ2-5, with D uncertain. The TCR sequence derives from a human donor who was the organ donor for an intestinal transplant. The starting material was unstimulated CD4+ T cells sorted from spleen or lymph node cells, obtained before transplant. Here the CDR3 reads CASSPPRETQYF. In DNA form, the CDR3 reads TGTGCCAGCTCACCACCGAGAGAGACCCAGTACTTC.